These T cell receptor beta chains were read from a single sample in a study of T cells in Graves' hyperthyroidism and ophthalmopathy. MiXCR was run by TCRdb on the multiplex PCR reads, yielding one entry per CDR3 protein. The repertoire consists of around 530,000 distinct CDR3 sequences, with more than 15% occurring once and the leading ten covering 15% to 20%. Sequencing was done on a sample of blood. All receptors derive from a woman aged 18-35 years with Graves' ophthalmopathy. Each CDR3 is given with its conserved first and last residue. Each record gives: V gene, J gene, D gene, clone size, CDR3 DNA, CDR3 protein. A D gene is named only where the DNA matches it firmly. For some rows the clone size is stated as once, few or many, or as a class when expanded; others skip it.

V: TRBV6-1; J: TRBJ2-2; D: -; size: -; DNA: TGTGCCAGCAGTTTCTCCTCTTCGAACACCGGGGAGCTGTTTTTT; CDR3: CASSFSSSNTGELFF
V: TRBV28; J: TRBJ2-1; D: TRBD2; size: many; DNA: TGTGCCAGCAGTTTTTTAGGACTAGCGGGAGCGGACGATGAGCAGTTCTTC; CDR3: CASSFLGLAGADDEQFF
V: TRBV2; J: TRBJ1-5; D: -; size: many; DNA: TGTGCCAGCAGTGAAGGGTCAAGCCAGAATCAGCCCCAGCATTTT; CDR3: CASSEGSSQNQPQHF
V: TRBV2; J: TRBJ2-3; D: -; size: many; DNA: TGTGCCAGCAGCGTAGCGGTTAACACAGATACGCAGTATTTT; CDR3: CASSVAVNTDTQYF
V: TRBV28; J: TRBJ1-2; D: -; size: -; DNA: TGTGCCAGCAGTTTTTATTGGGGGACGGACTATGGCTACACCTTC; CDR3: CASSFYWGTDYGYTF
V: TRBV11-2; J: TRBJ2-7; D: -; size: many; DNA: TGTGCCAGCAGCTTAGGAGGACTGTATACCTACGAGCAGTACTTC; CDR3: CASSLGGLYTYEQYF
V: TRBV5-1; J: TRBJ2-3; D: TRBD1; size: many; DNA: TGCGCCAGCAGCTTGGACACGGGACAGGCGTTTGACACAGATACGCAGTATTTT; CDR3: CASSLDTGQAFDTDTQYF
V: TRBV6-2/TRBV6-3; J: TRBJ1-2; D: -; size: many; DNA: TGTGCCAGCAGTTACTCCGGATTCTATGGCTACACCTTC; CDR3: CASSYSGFYGYTF
V: TRBV6-2/TRBV6-3; J: TRBJ2-7; D: TRBD1; size: many; DNA: TGTGCCAGCAGTCAACCGGGACAGGGTCAGGGGCAGTACTTC; CDR3: CASSQPGQGQGQYF
V: TRBV28; J: TRBJ1-1; D: TRBD1; size: -; DNA: TGTGCCAGTGAGAGGGGCAGGGGGCGGGTGAACACTGAAGCTTTCTTT; CDR3: CASERGRGRVNTEAFF
V: TRBV20-1; J: TRBJ2-5; D: -; size: many; DNA: TGCAGTGCTAGGGTACTTATCAGGTCCCCCGGCCAAGAGACCCAGTACTTC; CDR3: CSARVLIRSPGQETQYF
V: TRBV3-1; J: TRBJ1-6; D: -; size: many; DNA: TGTGCCAGCAGATCGACAGGTCGGCTTTCACCCCTCCACTTT; CDR3: CASRSTGRLSPLHF
V: TRBV20-1; J: TRBJ2-3; D: TRBD2; size: many; DNA: TGCAGTGCTGCACAAGCGGGGCCCTTAGATACGCAGTATTTT; CDR3: CSAAQAGPLDTQYF
V: TRBV27; J: TRBJ2-7; D: -; size: few; DNA: TGTGCCAGCAGTGGCCACCCCGGGAAAGAGGTGCAGTACTTC; CDR3: CASSGHPGKEVQYF
V: TRBV28; J: TRBJ2-7; D: TRBD1; size: many; DNA: TGTGCCAGCAGAACGGGACAGGGGGGAGAAGCCTACGAGCAGTACTTC; CDR3: CASRTGQGGEAYEQYF
V: TRBV11-2; J: TRBJ2-3; D: TRBD2; size: few; DNA: TGTGCCAGCACCGGCAGACAGGGGGGTAGCGGGGGGGTAACTAGCACAGATACGCAGTATTTT; CDR3: CASTGRQGGSGGVTSTDTQYF
V: TRBV27; J: TRBJ2-3; D: -; size: many; DNA: TGTGCCAGCAGTTCCGCCCAAGCCTCAGATACGCAGTATTTT; CDR3: CASSSAQASDTQYF
V: TRBV7-8; J: TRBJ1-3; D: TRBD1; size: -; DNA: TGTGCCAGCAGCTTAGTAAACAGGGGGCTTTCTGGAAACACCATATATTTT; CDR3: CASSLVNRGLSGNTIYF
V: TRBV19; J: TRBJ1-2; D: -; size: -; DNA: TGTGCCAGTAGTATGCAGACCCCTGGTGGCTACACCTTC; CDR3: CASSMQTPGGYTF
V: TRBV27; J: TRBJ2-7; D: -; size: -; DNA: TGTGCCAGTAGAGGAACAACCTACGAGCAGTACTTC; CDR3: CASRGTTYEQYF
V: TRBV6-1; J: TRBJ1-1; D: TRBD1; size: -; DNA: TGTGCCAGCAGTGAAGCTGGGACAGGCAGTGAAGCTTTCTTT; CDR3: CASSEAGTGSEAFF
V: TRBV7-9; J: TRBJ2-2; D: TRBD2; size: -; DNA: TGTGCCAGCAGCTTTACTAGCGGGGGCCCCGGGGAGCTGTTTTTT; CDR3: CASSFTSGGPGELFF
V: TRBV7-9; J: TRBJ1-5; D: -; size: many; DNA: TGTGCCAGCAGCTTACCAGATCAGCCCCAGCATTTT; CDR3: CASSLPDQPQHF
V: TRBV9; J: TRBJ2-4; D: -; size: -; DNA: TGTGCCAGCAGCAGGGACAACCACACCCCACTACCCAAAAACATTCAGTACTTC; CDR3: CASSRDNHTPLPKNIQYF
V: TRBV20-1; J: TRBJ2-1; D: TRBD1; size: many; DNA: TGCAGTGCTAGAGAGACAGGGAATGAGCAGTTCTTC; CDR3: CSARETGNEQFF
V: TRBV6-1; J: TRBJ1-2; D: TRBD1; size: many; DNA: TGTGCCAGCAGTATGACCTCGGGACAGGCCTATGGCTACACCTTC; CDR3: CASSMTSGQAYGYTF
V: TRBV6-1; J: TRBJ2-2; D: TRBD1; size: -; DNA: TGTGCCATAGCCCTCCCAGGACAGGGGTCCGGGGAGCTGTTTTTT; CDR3: CAIALPGQGSGELFF